One sample yielded the 25 T cell receptor beta chains listed below, sequenced in a study of chemoradiotherapy in HPV16-positive cancers (dated by TCRdb to the early 2020s). The library was prepared using the immunoSEQ multiplex PCR assay. TCRdb holds this immuneACCESS table with in-frame rearrangements only. Some clones are missing; in checked studies, unresolved V genes explain under half, and the rest has no known cause. In all, the sample holds approximately 580 clones, and 55% to 75% of those were seen once. Of the sample, approximately 21% is held by the ten largest clones. The sequences come from tumor tissue, collected from a patient who underwent chemoradiotherapy. All receptors derive from a human donor with HPV-associated anogenital cancer.

This chain links TRBV4-1 with TRBJ1-4; weak D call: TRBD1 (6 bases). Per the germline V gene, CDR1 is MGHRA and CDR2 is YSYEKL. Trimming took off 4 bases at V and 3 bases at J, with 15 bases between the two ends. The CDR3 is 16 amino acids. The CDR3 region has the DNA TGCGCCAGCAGCCGGCAGGGTCAGGGGTCTAATGAAAAACTGTTTTTT. Translated, it gives CASSRQGQGSNEKLFF.

V is TRBV5-1 and J is TRBJ2-3, with D possibly TRBD2 on 6 matching bases. Germline-derived CDR1 and CDR2 are SGHRS and YFSETQ. CDR3 length: 17 residues. Trimming left V 0 bases short and J 4 bases short, with 18 bases between. CDR3 nucleotide sequence: TGCGCCAGCAGCTTGGCGAGTTGGAGGGGAGGCGCAGATACGCAGTATTTT. It is translated as CASSLASWRGGADTQYF.

This clone came up a few times. The V call is TRBV2, the J call TRBJ1-5, with 7 bases identical to TRBD1. The CDR3 is 14 residues long. Germline CDR1 SNHLY, CDR2 FYNNEI. V trimming: 3 bases; J trimming: 2 bases; junction bases outside the gene matches: 1. CDR3 amino acids: CASSDQGGNQPQHF. DNA of the CDR3: TGTGCCAGCAGTGACCAGGGGGGCAATCAGCCCCAGCATTTT.

V and J are TRBV5-1 and TRBJ1-2; 8 bases agree with TRBD1. This CDR3 region has 12 residues. Germline-derived CDR1 and CDR2 are SGHRS and YFSETQ. V lost 4 bases to trimming and J lost 11 bases; unmatched junction nucleotides: 7. CDR3: CASSVDRALYTF. CDR3 DNA: TGCGCCAGCAGCGTGGACAGGGCATTGTACACCTTC.

The chain has TRBV11-1 and TRBJ1-1; TRBD1 might be the D (5 bases). CDR3 size: 13 residues. The germline V and J ends were trimmed by 4 bases and 1 base, with 7 bases remaining between them. Germline CDR1 SGHAT, CDR2 FQDESV (reference sequence). The CDR3 DNA follows: TGTGCCAGCAGCTGGGGGAGGAACACTGAAGCTTTCTTT. It translates to CASSWGRNTEAFF.

This chain links TRBV25-1 with TRBJ2-7; 7 bases are shared with TRBD1. The germline gives CDR1 MGHDK, CDR2 SYGVNS. This CDR3 is 11 amino acids long. V lost 6 bases, J lost 6 bases, and 2 bases stayed unmatched. CDR3 in DNA: TGTGCCAGCAGCGACAGGGTCGAGCAGTACTTC. Residues: CASSDRVEQYF.

The V gene is TRBV6-1, the J gene TRBJ2-5; 8 bases align to TRBD1. V lost 3 bases, J lost 1 base, and 4 bases stayed unmatched. The V gene's germline CDR1 is MNHNS and CDR2 SASEGT. CDR3 length equals 15 residues. CDR3 nucleotide sequence: TGTGCCAGCAGTGACCGAGACAGGGGCCAAGAGACCCAGTACTTC. Translated: CASSDRDRGQETQYF.

The chain uses TRBV2 and TRBJ2-5, with 7 bases fitting TRBD1. The J segment lost 5 bases and the V segment lost 8 bases, leaving 11 bases of the junction unmatched. This CDR3 region has 14 residues. Germline loops: CDR1 SNHLY, CDR2 FYNNEI. The CDR3 nucleotides are TGTGCCAGCGTAGACAAGACAGGGCCGGAGACCCAGTACTTC. Translated, it gives CASVDKTGPETQYF.

A single count supports this clone. The chain joins TRBV29-1 to TRBJ1-1, with D perhaps matching TRBD1 (5 bases). The CDR3 covers 14 residues. Germline values: CDR1 SQVTM, CDR2 ANQGSEA. V was pared by 7 bases and J by 6 bases, with 21 bases between. The CDR3 loop is CSGYDPGPTSEAFF. The CDR3 DNA follows: TGCAGCGGCTACGATCCGGGACCGACCTCTGAAGCTTTCTTT.

This clone was detected a few times. The rearrangement joins TRBV28 to TRBJ2-7; 12 bases line up with TRBD2. Losses at the gene ends were 5 bases for V and 6 bases for J; bases not matched to a gene: 8. This CDR3 contains 15 residues. Germline-derived CDR1 and CDR2 are MDHEN and SYDVKM. CDR3 bases: TGTGCCAGCAGTAGCCGGACTAGCGGGATTGGCGAGCAGTACTTC. Residues: CASSSRTSGIGEQYF.

Relative to its sample, this clone is large (0.1 to 1%). CDR3 nucleotides: TGTGCCAGCAGCTTAGTGCTGAACACCGGGGAGCTGTTTTTT. Translation: CASSLVLNTGELFF. This chain links TRBV7-8 with TRBJ2-2; D remains ambiguous. CDR1 and CDR2 from the germline V gene are SGHVS and FQNEAQ. V lost 1 base and J lost 1, with 4 bases in between. The CDR3 covers 14 residues.

This chain links TRBV28 with TRBJ1-1, with no clear D. The V end was cut by 1 base, the J end by 4 bases, with 16 bases between. The V gene's germline CDR1 is MDHEN and CDR2 SYDVKM. CDR3 length: 16 residues. The CDR3 reads CASSLFIAGLTTEAFF. In DNA, the CDR3 is TGTGCCAGCAGTTTATTTATTGCCGGTCTCACCACTGAAGCTTTCTTT.

The rearrangement uses TRBV4-1 and TRBJ1-5; D not certain. Per germline, CDR1 MGHRA and CDR2 YSYEKL. The CDR3 consists of 17 residues. Trimming cost V 5 bases and J 6 bases, with 23 bases left between them. In DNA, the CDR3 is TGCGCCAGCAGCAACCCCTCCGGAGTCGGTTGGGGTCAGCCCCAGCATTTT. Its protein is CASSNPSGVGWGQPQHF.

This CDR3 is CASSLERGQYEQYF. The CDR3 nucleotides read TGTGCCAGCAGCTTAGAGAGGGGACAGTACGAGCAGTACTTC. The V and J genes are TRBV11-2 and TRBJ2-7, with 7 bases that match TRBD1. The length of the CDR3 is 14 residues. The germline V gene encodes CDR1 SGHAT and CDR2 FQNNGV. With V trimmed by 0 bases and J by 4 bases, 3 bases remained unmatched.

The rearrangement joins TRBV23-1 to TRBJ2-7, with a weak D call TRBD1 (5 bases). TRBV23-1 is an ORF, and what it does is uncertain. Trimming took 11 bases from V and 9 from J, leaving 11 bases between them. CDR3 length: 9 residues. DNA of the CDR3: TGCGCCCTCCAAAGGGGGCAGTACTTC. This sequence encodes CALQRGQYF.

This chain links TRBV11-2 with TRBJ2-7; D gene ambiguous. The CDR3 is made up of 16 amino acids. The ends were cut back, 5 bases at V and 0 bases at J, with 17 bases in the middle. CDR1 is SGHAT and CDR2 is FQNNGV in the germline V gene. The CDR3, as DNA: TGTGCCAGCAGCCTAAGCTTTTCCGCCAGCTCCTACGAGCAGTACTTC. Translating gives CASSLSFSASSYEQYF. Combining the CDR3 with reference TRBV11-2 and TRBJ2-7 gives the whole variable domain EAGVAQSPRYKIIEKRQSVAFWCNPISGHATLYWYQQILGQGPKLLIQFQNNGVVDDSQLPKDRFSAERLKGVDSTLKIQPAKLEDSAVYLCASSLSFSASSYEQYFGPGTRLTVT.

The CDR3 spells CASSFSSGGTYEQYF. CDR3 in DNA: TGTGCCAGCAGTTTCTCTAGCGGGGGAACCTACGAGCAGTACTTC. This chain links TRBV27 with TRBJ2-7; 10 bases are shared with TRBD2. Germline CDR1 reads MNHEY; CDR2 reads SMNVEV (reference sequence). The CDR3 loop spans 15 amino acids. V dropped 3 bases and J dropped 2; count of bases not matched to a gene: 4.

This clone was recorded once. The chain carries TRBV27 and TRBJ2-5; D might be TRBD1 or TRBD2, each matching 5 bases. CDR1 and CDR2 (germline): MNHEY, SMNVEV (reference sequence). V shed 4 bases and J shed 5 bases, with 11 bases lying between them. The CDR3 contains 13 residues. Here the CDR3 reads CASSSQGAETQYF. CDR3 bases: TGTGCCAGCAGTTCGCAGGGAGCGGAGACCCAGTACTTC.

This clone is large in the sample. The V and J genes are TRBV30 and TRBJ1-2, with D possibly TRBD1 on 5 matching bases. The CDR3 runs to 13 residues. V dropped 0 bases and J dropped 2 bases, with 7 bases sitting between them. The germline gives CDR1 GTSNPN, CDR2 SVGIG (reference sequence). The CDR3 sequence: CAWSVQENYGYTF. In DNA, the CDR3 is TGTGCCTGGAGTGTACAGGAGAACTATGGCTACACCTTC.

The chain links TRBV28 to TRBJ1-1, with 9 nucleotides matching TRBD1. CDR3 size: 16 residues. Per germline, CDR1 MDHEN and CDR2 SYDVKM. V dropped 0 bases and J dropped 3; count of bases not matched to a gene: 5. This CDR3 is CASSLWTGGIHTEAFF. The CDR3 DNA is TGTGCCAGCAGTTTATGGACAGGGGGGATTCACACTGAAGCTTTCTTT.

The V and J genes are TRBV14 and TRBJ2-5, with 11 nucleotides matching TRBD2. CDR1 and CDR2 from the germline V gene are SGHDN and FVKESK. This CDR3 has 16 residues. Trimming took 4 bases from V and 2 from J; bases not matched to a gene: 6. The CDR3 spells CASSPLGLAAQETQYF. The CDR3, as DNA: TGTGCCAGCAGCCCGTTGGGACTAGCGGCACAAGAGACCCAGTACTTC.

This clone rates as hyperexpanded (1% or more). The chain uses TRBV20-1 and TRBJ1-4; no clear D gene. There are 11 residues in the CDR3. The germline V gene has CDR1 DFQATT and CDR2 SNEGSKA (reference sequence). V was cut by 5 bases and J by 12 bases, with 13 bases left in between. The CDR3 nucleotides are TGCAGTGCTGTCATTATCGGAGAACTGTTTTTT. Protein product: CSAVIIGELFF.

The chain has TRBV9 and TRBJ2-7, with no clear D. Between the trimmed V and J ends, which lost 4 bases and 3 bases, there was a span of 17 bases. From germline, CDR1 is SGDLS and CDR2 YYNGEE. The CDR3 has 15 residues. Here the CDR3 DNA reads TGTGCCAGCAGCACGCGCGATGGATTTAGCTACGAGCAGTACTTC. It is translated as CASSTRDGFSYEQYF.

This clone has only a few counts. The chain has TRBV16 and TRBJ1-4, with D possibly TRBD1 on 6 matching bases. Between the trimmed V and J ends, which lost 6 bases and 8 bases, there was a span of 13 bases. The CDR3 runs 13 residues. In germline, CDR1 is KGHSY, CDR2 FQNENV. This CDR3 reads CASRGTSVEKLFF. The CDR3 bases are TGTGCCAGCAGAGGGACAAGTGTGGAAAAACTGTTTTTT.

This clone was detected only a few times. J is TRBJ1-5 and V is TRBV28; tentative D call: TRBD1 (5 bases). V was cut by 6 bases and J by 0 bases, with 15 bases left in between. In germline, CDR1 is MDHEN, CDR2 SYDVKM. The CDR3 loop spans 16 amino acids. The CDR3 DNA reads TGTGCCAGCAGATCCGGGACCGGATATAGCAATCAGCCCCAGCATTTT. This translates into CASRSGTGYSNQPQHF.